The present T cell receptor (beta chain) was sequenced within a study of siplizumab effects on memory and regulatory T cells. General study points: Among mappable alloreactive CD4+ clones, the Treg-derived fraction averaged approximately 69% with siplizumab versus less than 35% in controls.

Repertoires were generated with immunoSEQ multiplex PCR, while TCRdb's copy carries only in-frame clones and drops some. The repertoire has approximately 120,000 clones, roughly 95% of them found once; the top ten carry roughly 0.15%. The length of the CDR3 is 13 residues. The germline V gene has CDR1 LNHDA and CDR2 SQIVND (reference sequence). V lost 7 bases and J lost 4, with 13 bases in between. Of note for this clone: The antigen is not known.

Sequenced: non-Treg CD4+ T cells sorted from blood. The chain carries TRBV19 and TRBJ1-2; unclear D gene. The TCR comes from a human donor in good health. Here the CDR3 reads CASKRPWAYGYTF. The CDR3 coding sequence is TGTGCCAGTAAGAGACCCTGGGCCTATGGCTACACCTTC. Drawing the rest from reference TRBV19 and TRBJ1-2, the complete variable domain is DGGITQSPKYLFRKEGQNVTLSCEQNLNHDAMYWYRQDPGQGLRLIYYSQIVNDFQKGDIAEGYSVSREKKESFPLTVTSAQKNPTAFYLCASKRPWAYGYTFGSGTRLTVV.